This TCR beta chain was documented in a study of T cells in Graves' hyperthyroidism and ophthalmopathy. Across the whole study: Blood was drawn when the patient was first diagnosed and still untreated.

Study observations and caveats: Blood held most thyroid clonotypes expanded above 0.001 frequency.

Amplification of TCR beta CDR3 regions used RNA as the template. The TCR CDR3 was amplified in a first-round RT-PCR using the HTBI primer set. One entry per CDR3 protein, called by TCRdb with MiXCR from the multiplex PCR reads. The table lists 600,000 to 700,000 distinct CDR3 sequences, roughly 14% of them singletons. This clonotype has at least ten counts. What it recognizes is unknown. V gave up 0 bases and J gave up 1 base, with 4 bases separating them. This CDR3 region has 13 residues. The germline gives CDR1 SGDLS, CDR2 YYNGEE. Sample: blood. The rearrangement links TRBV9 to TRBJ1-1; D uncertain. This TCR was recovered from a woman aged 40 to 49 with Graves' ophthalmopathy. CDR3 sequence: CASSVAGNTEAFF. CDR3 nucleotide sequence: TGTGCCAGCAGCGTAGCAGGGAACACTGAAGCTTTCTTT.